These 23 T cell receptor beta chains originate from one sample sequenced in a study of shared clonotypes between healthy human individuals. Profiling relied on immunoSEQ multiplex PCR, and the TCRdb table lists in-frame clones only, not all of them. The table has over a million clones, 96% seen once. Input material: naive CD4+ T cells sorted from blood. The subset here: CD45RA+ positively selected. The source is a man aged 30-40 years in good health.

The chain has TRBV13 and TRBJ1-4; tentative D call: TRBD1 (5 bases). This CDR3 contains 14 residues. Looked up from germline, CDR1 is PRHDT and CDR2 is FYEKMQ (reference sequence). The V end lost 2 bases, the J end lost 8 bases, and 12 bases lay between the germline ends. The CDR3 here is CASSLYQGGEKLFF. CDR3 coding DNA: TGTGCCAGCAGCTTATACCAGGGTGGCGAAAAACTGTTTTTT.

The J gene is TRBJ1-3, the V gene TRBV2; TRBD1 matches 9 bases. This CDR3 has 14 residues. The V gene's germline CDR1 is SNHLY and CDR2 FYNNEI. V dropped 10 bases and J dropped 4; count of bases not matched to a gene: 8. CDR3 coding DNA: TGTGCCACCCAAGGGGACAGGGCGGGAAACACCATATATTTT. Protein: CATQGDRAGNTIYF.

About this clone: This same CDR3 is encoded by further DNA sequences in the sample. J is TRBJ1-2 and V is TRBV6-1, with a tentative D call TRBD1 (5 bases). Germline V gene lookup returns CDR1 MNHNS and CDR2 SASEGT. This CDR3 region has 13 residues. The V end lost 2 bases, the J end lost 3 bases, and 7 bases lay between the germline ends. The CDR3, as DNA: TGTGCCAGCAGTGAAATAGGGGACTATGGCTACACCTTC. This sequence encodes CASSEIGDYGYTF.

The chain couples TRBV29-1 to TRBJ2-3; D ambiguous. The CDR3 is 10 amino acids. V was cut by 3 bases and J by 8 bases, with 6 bases left in between. CDR1 is SQVTM and CDR2 is ANQGSEA in the germline V gene. For the CDR3, the DNA is TGCAGCGTTGAGTGGGGTACGCAGTATTTT. The encoded protein is CSVEWGTQYF.

Only a few counts were recorded for this clone. Other DNA sequences within the sample encode an identical CDR3. This chain joins TRBV5-1 and TRBJ2-5; D gene ambiguous. The CDR3 runs 12 residues. Trimming removed 0 bases at V and 2 bases at J, with 2 bases between. Germline V gene lookup returns CDR1 SGHRS and CDR2 YFSETQ. The CDR3 coding sequence is TGCGCCAGCAGCTTGGCACAAGAGACCCAGTACTTC. It translates to CASSLAQETQYF.

The CDR3 coding sequence is TGTGCCAGCTCACCCCTTCGGGGGGTCCACGAGCAGTACTTC. This encodes CASSPLRGVHEQYF. The chain links TRBV18 to TRBJ2-7; the match to TRBD2 covers 7 bases. CDR3 length: 14 amino acids. The ends lost 3 bases at V and 5 bases at J; junction bases unmatched: 7. The germline V gene encodes CDR1 KGHSH and CDR2 LQKENI.

The gene calls are TRBV25-1 and TRBJ1-5; D is perhaps TRBD1 (5 bases). Germline V lookup: CDR1 MGHDK, CDR2 SYGVNS. This CDR3 is built from 13 residues. Deletions cut 4 bases from V and 6 bases from J, with 10 bases between. For the CDR3, the DNA is TGTGCCAGCAGTGGATTGGGGGGTCAGCCCCAGCATTTT. Amino acid sequence: CASSGLGGQPQHF.

CDR3 region: CAILRGPSYTF. CDR3 nucleotide sequence: TGTGCCATTCTCCGCGGCCCGAGCTACACCTTC. The V and J genes are TRBV28 and TRBJ1-2, with D uncertain. The V end was cut by 10 bases, the J end by 9 bases, with 15 bases between. Germline-derived CDR1 and CDR2 are MDHEN and SYDVKM. The CDR3 is 11 amino acids.

The chain couples TRBV5-5 to TRBJ2-7, with D unclear. The CDR3 spans 11 residues. The V end lost 3 bases, the J end lost 2 bases, and 3 bases lay between the germline ends. Germline loops: CDR1 SGHKS, CDR2 YYEKEE (reference sequence). This chain's CDR3 is CASSSPYEQYF. The DNA of the CDR3 is TGTGCCAGCAGCTCTCCCTACGAGCAGTACTTC.

The rearrangement links TRBV6-1 to TRBJ2-3; D call uncertain. The CDR3 extends over 14 amino acids. CDR1 is MNHNS and CDR2 is SASEGT in the germline V gene. With 5 bases removed from V and 0 bases from J, the gap between germline ends came to 9 bases. The CDR3 DNA reads as TGTGCCAGCAGTTCAATGACTAGCACAGATACGCAGTATTTT. Protein: CASSSMTSTDTQYF.

Comments on this clone: In the same sample, other DNA sequences code for this CDR3. This chain uses TRBV5-1 with TRBJ2-1; no clear D. V lost 0 bases and J lost 4, with 5 bases in between. The germline V gene encodes CDR1 SGHRS and CDR2 YFSETQ. The CDR3 runs to 13 residues. The CDR3 bases are TGCGCCAGCAGCTTGGTTCCGTACAATGAGCAGTTCTTC. Translated, it gives CASSLVPYNEQFF. Complete variable domain (other parts from reference TRBV5-1 and TRBJ2-1): KAGVTQTPRYLIKTRGQQVTLSCSPISGHRSVSWYQQTPGQGLQFLFEYFSETQRNKGNFPGRFSGRQFSNSRSEMNVSTLELGDSALYLCASSLVPYNEQFFGPGTRLTVL.

This clone was detected only once. V gene TRBV11-2 combines with J gene TRBJ2-7; 14 bases match TRBD2. Germline trimming cut 0 bases from V and 4 bases from J; bases unmatched to any gene: 11. The V gene's germline CDR1 is SGHAT and CDR2 FQNNGV. This CDR3 has 19 amino acids. The CDR3 nucleotides are TGTGCCAGCAGCTTAGAGCTGGGACTAGCGGGAGTTTCGGCTTACGAGCAGTACTTC. It yields the protein CASSLELGLAGVSAYEQYF.

The J gene is TRBJ1-5, the V gene TRBV2; the match to TRBD1 covers 11 bases. The CDR3 length is 16 residues. CDR1 and CDR2 (germline): SNHLY, FYNNEI. V dropped 6 bases and J dropped 5; count of bases not matched to a gene: 9. CDR3: CASRVDRGLYDQPQHF. CDR3 nucleotides: TGTGCCAGCAGGGTGGACAGGGGGCTATATGATCAGCCCCAGCATTTT.

The chain carries TRBV9 and TRBJ2-3, with TRBD2 matching 16 bases. The germline V gene has CDR1 SGDLS and CDR2 YYNGEE. The CDR3 length is 21 residues. V was pared by 6 bases and J by 1 base, with 17 bases of the junction left unmatched. The CDR3 region is CASIGGTSGREGGGCTDTQYF. Here the CDR3 DNA reads TGTGCCAGCATTGGTGGGACTAGCGGGAGGGAGGGCGGGGGTTGCACAGATACGCAGTATTTT.

The rearrangement links TRBV28 to TRBJ2-3; tentatively, D is TRBD2 (6 bases). This CDR3 comprises 13 residues. Trimming took 11 bases from V and 1 from J, leaving 13 bases between them. Germline CDR1 is MDHEN and CDR2 is SYDVKM. The CDR3 bases are TGTGCCGGCCAGAAGCGGGGCACAGATACGCAGTATTTT. This sequence encodes CAGQKRGTDTQYF. The variable domain in full, with the rest retrieved from reference TRBV28 and TRBJ2-3, is DVKVTQSSRYLVKRTGEKVFLECVQDMDHENMFWYRQDPGLGLRLIYFSYDVKMKEKGDIPEGYSVSREKKERFSLILESASTNQTSMYLCAGQKRGTDTQYFGPGTRLTVL.

V and J are TRBV7-8 and TRBJ2-1; a possible D gene is TRBD2 (5 bases). Trimming took off 8 bases at V and 0 bases at J, with 11 bases between the two ends. Germline V gene lookup returns CDR1 SGHVS and CDR2 FQNEAQ. The CDR3 is made up of 14 amino acids. The CDR3 DNA reads as TGTGCCAGCGAAACGGGGAGCTCCTACAATGAGCAGTTCTTC. Translation gives CASETGSSYNEQFF.

This chain connects TRBV10-1 to TRBJ2-3; TRBD1 agrees at 9 bases. V lost 5 bases and J lost 5; bases outside the gene matches: 5. The length of the CDR3 is 14 residues. Germline assignment: CDR1 WNHNN and CDR2 SYGVQD (reference sequence). The CDR3 protein is CASSPTGGIDTQYF. In DNA form, the CDR3 reads TGCGCCAGCAGTCCGACAGGGGGTATAGATACGCAGTATTTT.

The chain uses TRBV5-4 and TRBJ2-7; 7 bases line up with TRBD1. CDR1 SGHNT and CDR2 YYREEE come from the germline V gene (reference sequence). The CDR3 is 13 amino acids. Trimming removed 4 bases from V and 3 bases from J; junction bases left unmatched: 4. The CDR3 region has the DNA TGTGCCAGCAGCCTGACAGGGATCTACGAGCAGTACTTC. Amino acids: CASSLTGIYEQYF.

The V call is TRBV19, the J call TRBJ2-5; D might be TRBD2 (6 bases). CDR1 and CDR2 from the germline V gene are LNHDA and SQIVND (reference sequence). V lost 3 bases, J lost 4 bases, and 24 bases lay in between. The CDR3 runs 18 residues. The CDR3 loop is CASSIRSFSRGNGETQYF. The CDR3 coding sequence is TGTGCCAGTAGTATTCGGTCCTTTAGTCGCGGGAACGGAGAGACCCAGTACTTC.

The chain recombines TRBV10-3 with TRBJ2-2; D unresolved. The germline V gene encodes CDR1 ENHRY and CDR2 SYGVKD. This CDR3 has 13 amino acids. The V end was cut by 8 bases, the J end by 0 bases, with 7 bases between. CDR3 DNA sequence: TGTGCCATCTCGACGGCGAACACCGGGGAGCTGTTTTTT. Encoded protein: CAISTANTGELFF.

J is TRBJ2-2 and V is TRBV11-1, with D possibly matching TRBD2 (5 bases). Germline assignment: CDR1 SGHAT and CDR2 FQDESV (reference sequence). V lost 5 bases, J lost 2 bases, and 9 bases lay in between. CDR3 length: 14 residues. This CDR3 reads CASSPGINTGELFF. The CDR3 DNA reads TGTGCCAGCAGCCCCGGGATTAACACCGGGGAGCTGTTTTTT.

The chain carries TRBV29-1 and TRBJ2-3, with D perhaps matching TRBD2 (6 bases). CDR1 and CDR2 from the germline V gene are SQVTM and ANQGSEA. This CDR3 region has 14 residues. With 5 bases removed from V and 0 bases from J, the gap between germline ends came to 12 bases. In DNA form, the CDR3 reads TGCAGCGTTCGGGGGAGGCAGAGCACAGATACGCAGTATTTT. It translates to CSVRGRQSTDTQYF.

V is TRBV5-4 and J is TRBJ2-3, with TRBD2 matching 11 bases. Trimming at V came to 0 bases and at J to 2 bases, leaving 2 bases not matched to a gene. The V gene's germline CDR1 is SGHNT and CDR2 YYREEE (reference sequence). The CDR3 extends over 16 amino acids. The CDR3 bases are TGTGCCAGCAGCTTGGCTAGCGGGAGGCCCACAGATACGCAGTATTTT. It is translated as CASSLASGRPTDTQYF.